This record looks at one T cell receptor beta chain sequence and its context. Which antigen it targets is not known. No base qualities exist here, and no much larger clone lies one base off it. The cohort comprised approximately 700 healthy bone marrow donors. Cohort members were all nominally healthy when sampled, although unrecorded immune exposures were likely present. The donor tested CMV seronegative and was one of the 352 seronegative cohort members. Every donor gave a peripheral blood sample, and the peripheral blood mononuclear cells from that sample were used for TCR beta sequencing. The Qiagen DNeasy Blood Extraction Kit was used to extract genomic DNA from the blood cell samples. The data stem from a study of cytomegalovirus exposure and HLA in healthy donors listed by TCRdb under 2017. With respect to the entire study: According to an earlier analysis of 587 of the donors, some 180 million T cells yielded 90 million to 140 million unique TCR beta sequences and 276 Gb of sequence data. Roughly 300 gigabases of sequencing data and approximately 85 million unique TCR sequences were included in an early release covering 500 to 750 HLA-typed donors. The genetic ancestry cluster associated with self-reported Caucasian donors included 65% to 90% of the 398 genotyped donors. The aim of the study was to test whether cataloging public T cell receptors could identify signatures of past pathogen exposure. The T cell repertoires of under 700 subjects were profiled by immunosequencing and related to cytomegalovirus serostatus. Along with the roughly 670-subject first cohort, a separate validation cohort of 120 different subjects was used. The study combined high-throughput TCR immunosequencing, statistical association of individual TCRs with disease status, and machine learning to predict cytomegalovirus infection status. A later analysis re-examined previously published TCR beta repertoires from more than 550 donors and added high-resolution HLA genotyping to investigate patterns of TCR occurrence. Rather than using new phenotypic data, the later analysis identified candidate immune exposures from TCR beta sequences and from how often those sequences occurred across donors. An earlier analysis of approximately 630 of the donors applied high-throughput TCR beta sequencing to assess whether each TCR beta V gene segment acted as functional or pseudogenic. Donor age, sex, ethnicity and CMV serostatus were compiled alongside the repertoire data. A later genetic analysis used genome-wide SNP genotypes for about three fifths of the 666 donors, treating that subset as a discovery cohort. Every discovery cohort repertoire had been produced on one sequencing platform. HLA typing covered class I and class II loci at four-digit resolution. The number of donors typed differed by locus, with about 629-640 for A, B, C, DRB1 and DQB1, 522 for DQA1, 606 for DPA1, and about 450 for DPB1. About 5 DR-DQ haplotypes were handled as single units for association and clustering, since linkage in the cohort was strong. On average, roughly 240,000 unique TCR beta nucleotide sequences were sequenced per donor among some 420 genotyped donors of the cohort, with 15% to 20% of those sequences being non-productive. Here is what the overall study found, with its caveats: According to the authors, the approach could potentially be generalized to other disease states and immunological phenotypes. Across donors, most TCR sequences were observed very rarely, whereas some public TCRs were present in many individuals. Because counts were too low, some 16 rarely observed V segments, including chromosome 9 orphons, were excluded from the earlier analysis of several hundred of the donors. Assigning TCR associations to individual alleles was difficult when HLA alleles, especially DR and DQ, strongly co-occurred. The classifier was reported to diagnose cytomegalovirus status with high specificity and sensitivity in both the original and validation cohorts. In a later analysis, TCR association rates were found to vary across HLA loci, with the most associated TCRs seen for DRB1 alleles and the fewest for HLA-C alleles. Sequencing depth was assumed to be roughly uniform across donors in the presence/absence analyses, though that assumption may not hold. A cluster of highly shared sequence variants was judged likely to represent a technical artifact of the sequencing pipeline. HLA typing was unavailable for some donors at each locus, so association tests used only the typed subset. According to a later genetic analysis, donors in an Asian-associated ancestry cluster had fewer N-insertions in productive TCRs than the roughly 670-donor mean. Some IMGT-functional V segments, including TRBV6-2 and TRBV6-3, could not be told apart with the 87-base-pair reads, so those segments were excluded. The only immune exposure information available for the cohort was CMV serostatus. In a later analysis, several top co-occurrence clusters were reported to appear linked to parvovirus B19, influenza, CMV and Epstein-Barr virus. Linkage disequilibrium might explain the correlated functional status among segregating V segments, but an unknown experimental factor could not be excluded. The study gave a list of over 150 TCR beta chains associated with cytomegalovirus. In a later analysis, most CMV-associated TCR beta chains were found to appear HLA-restricted, with HLA associations seemingly driven largely by CMV exposure. A later analysis associated about 16,000 TCR beta sequences with specific HLA alleles at a false discovery rate of 0.05. In vitro tests confirmed that a few of the cytomegalovirus-associated TCR beta chains recognize cytomegalovirus antigens. In a later analysis, HLA-associated TCR beta chains showed more clonal expansion and lower generation probabilities than non-associated chains that were equally common. An earlier analysis of some 560 of the donors showed that most TCR beta V segments appeared in productive rearrangements either about 87% or about 30% of the time, which broadly matched IMGT annotations. A further reported finding was that TCR beta sequences accurately predicted the HLA-A and HLA-B alleles for most subjects in the first cohort. The cohort was sequenced for TCR beta chains only, and without alpha or paired-chain data the features that could be detected were limited. In a later genetic analysis, a missense DCLRE1C variant was associated with V-gene and J-gene trimming of TCR beta chains, and the association was replicated in an independent cohort.

The method was the immunoSEQ multiplex PCR assay. For the multiplex PCR, a mixture combining 60 forward primers for TCR Vbeta segments and 13 reverse primers for TCR Jbeta segments was used. The CDR3 region of rearranged TCR beta genes was amplified from genomic DNA with a multiplex PCR assay. The Illumina HiSeq System was used to sequence the amplified TCR beta libraries as 87-base-pair reads. The paper's data handling went like this. In a later analysis, some 80 million unique TCR beta chains were counted across the approximately 620 repertoires, and roughly 11 million of these chains were shared by at least two donors. Raw reads were error-corrected and collapsed into unique sequences by a nearest-neighbor algorithm in which closely related sequences were merged to remove PCR and sequencing errors. To assign V, D and J gene segments, CDR3 sequences were aligned to IMGT reference sequences. Each retained sequence needed at least a six-nucleotide match to both a V gene segment and a J gene segment. A rearrangement was called productive if the CDR3 had no stop codons and remained in frame with V and J, and every other rearrangement was called non-productive. CDR3 was defined according to IMGT convention as the region running from the second conserved V-encoded cysteine to the conserved J-encoded phenylalanine. The earlier analysis of fewer than 750 of the donors excluded sequences that lacked an unambiguous match to a single V gene segment. An earlier analysis of roughly 590 of the donors called V segments functional above 56.7% productive rearrangements and segregating when the between-donor standard deviation exceeded 5%. To diagnose cytomegalovirus status from the catalog of TCR beta chain sequences, a statistical classification framework was built. A later analysis assigned V and J genes by comparing TCR nucleotide sequences with IMGT/GENE-DB human TR gene sequences. The TCRdist pipeline was used in a later analysis to assign CDR3 sequences and most-parsimonious VDJ recombination scenarios. In a later analysis, each TCR beta chain was defined by its CDR3 amino acid sequence together with its V-gene family, and reads lacking a unique V-gene family were excluded. A later analysis removed roughly 590 highly shared, low-generation-probability nucleotide sequences to deal with suspected cross-contamination and a sequencing artifact. For each public chain, a later analysis derived a clonal expansion index from normalized ranks of inferred template counts within each repertoire. In a later analysis, generation probabilities were computed with a VDJ recombination model fitted to out-of-frame rearrangements, and the resulting probabilities were checked against IGoR. In a later analysis, TCR-TCR, TCR-HLA and TCR-CMV co-occurrence was scored with hypergeometric tests, and a repertoire-size bias correction was applied to TCR pairs. A later analysis estimated false discovery rates by permuting HLA or CMV assignments 20 times. In a later analysis, co-occurring TCRs were grouped using DBSCAN, and TCRdist sequence similarity was added for clustering within HLA-allele-positive subsets. For co-occurrence clustering, repertoires with fewer than 30,000 or more than 120,000 public chains were excluded, along with several repertoires with anomalous nucleotide sharing. Not all clones reach the TCRdb copy of this immuneACCESS table, which keeps in-frame sequences only. Checked studies attribute under half of the gap to unresolved V genes and leave the rest unexplained. V and J calls and clone size follow that table, whereas D and trimming were derived from the DNA. This sample lists about 190,000 clones; 65% to 85% were detected once. The top ten constitute about 1.8% of the sample.

Looking up the germline V gene yields CDR1 SGHAT and CDR2 FQNNGV. Reading from cysteine to phenylalanine, the CDR3 counts 12 amino acids. This entry keeps only the CDR3 DNA: 36 bases, framed from base 1. V loses 0 bases at its end and J loses 13 bases; junction bases beyond the gene matches: 3. The chain is encoded by TRBV11-2 joined to TRBJ2-5, with 9 bases aligning to TRBD1. This clonotype was obtained from a man younger than 35 in good health and CMV-seronegative. Material: PBMCs. Here is the DNA: TGTGCCAGCAGCTTAGATCCGACAGGGGGGTACTTC. This translates into CASSLDPTGGYF.